A single sample is the source of the 19 T cell receptor beta chains below, sequenced in a study of CD8 T cells in ankylosing spondylitis. TCRdb re-called the 5' RACE reads through MiXCR, storing one row per CDR3 protein. The table records about 350,000 distinct CDR3 sequences, roughly 22% of them present only once. The specimen was blood, either unsorted or a sorted T cell fraction (not recorded which). The receptors here all came from a male donor with ankylosing spondylitis or in good health (not recorded which).

The gene calls are TRBV9 and TRBJ2-1; 8 positions match TRBD2. Germline CDR1 is SGDLS and CDR2 is YYNGEE. The ends lost 4 bases at V and 8 bases at J; junction bases unmatched: 8. This CDR3 region has 14 residues. CDR3 protein: CASSLRGGWDEQFF. The CDR3 bases are TGTGCCAGCAGCCTTCGGGGGGGCTGGGATGAGCAGTTCTTC.

This clonotype was counted only a few times. Germline and junction disagree at one end, which may indicate a read error. The chain combines TRBV20-1 with TRBJ2-5, with TRBD1 as a possible D gene (6 bases). The germline V gene encodes CDR1 DFQATT and CDR2 SNEGSKA (reference sequence). This CDR3 region has 12 residues. The CDR3 here is CSAREDSPNVNF. The CDR3 DNA sequence: TGCAGTGCTAGAGAGGACAGCCCAAACGTCAACTTC.

Only a few counts were recorded for this clonotype. V and J are TRBV20-1 and TRBJ2-5; 12 bases are a match to TRBD1. CDR3 size: 13 residues. Germline V CDR1 and CDR2: DFQATT, SNEGSKA (reference sequence). After removal of 5 bases from V and 5 bases from J, the junction contained 3 bases not matched to a gene. CDR3 coding DNA: TGCAGTGCTGGGGACAGGGGGCATGAGACCCAGTACTTC. Its protein is CSAGDRGHETQYF.

This clonotype was counted a few times. The V and J genes are TRBV15 and TRBJ2-5; D unresolved. Germline-derived CDR1 and CDR2 are LNHNV and YYDKDF (reference sequence). The CDR3 is 14 residues long. Trimming took 1 base from V and 4 from J, leaving 10 bases between them. This chain's CDR3 is CATSRGVAPETQYF. The CDR3, as DNA: TGTGCCACCAGCAGAGGGGTAGCCCCAGAGACCCAGTACTTC.

This clonotype was observed a handful of times. V is TRBV4-1 and J is TRBJ2-7, with 7 bases lining up with TRBD1. The germline V gene has CDR1 MGHRA and CDR2 YSYEKL. This CDR3 region has 16 residues. Trimming cost V 3 bases and J 2 bases; bases outside gene matches: 10. The CDR3, as DNA: TGCGCCAGCAGCCAGTCTAGGGACAGCGCAGCCTACGAGCAGTACTTC. Its protein is CASSQSRDSAAYEQYF.

This clonotype was counted ten times or more. V and J are TRBV24-1 and TRBJ2-2, with a tentative D call TRBD1 (6 bases). The CDR3 has 15 residues. CDR1 is KGHDR and CDR2 is SFDVKD in the germline V gene. With 3 bases removed from V and 3 bases from J, the gap between germline ends came to 10 bases. CDR3 sequence (DNA): TGTGCCACCAGTGATCTGTCAGGGGACACCGGGGAGCTGTTTTTT. It encodes CATSDLSGDTGELFF.

This clonotype has a handful of counts. This chain links TRBV12-3 or TRBV12-4 with TRBJ1-4; D unclear. Trimming took 3 bases from V and 8 from J, leaving 13 bases between them. The CDR3 runs to 14 residues. The CDR3 is CASSFGPGGEKLFF. In nucleotides, the CDR3 is TGTGCCAGCAGTTTCGGGCCTGGTGGAGAAAAACTGTTTTTT.

The J gene is TRBJ2-1, the V gene TRBV28; D not certain. The CDR3 spans 16 residues. In germline, CDR1 is MDHEN, CDR2 SYDVKM. Between the trimmed V and J ends, which lost 2 bases and 8 bases, there was a span of 19 bases. This CDR3 is CASSLPPDSERDEQFF. CDR3 DNA sequence: TGTGCCAGCAGTTTACCCCCAGACTCGGAAAGGGATGAGCAGTTCTTC.

This clonotype was detected a few times. The V gene is TRBV29-1, the J gene TRBJ2-7; 10 bases are a match to TRBD1. The CDR3 has 12 amino acids. Germline values: CDR1 SQVTM, CDR2 ANQGSEA. The V gene end was trimmed by 4 bases and the J gene end by 5 bases; junction bases not matched to a gene: 2. DNA of the CDR3: TGCAGCGTTGGACAGGGGGCCAACGAGCAGTACTTC. Residues: CSVGQGANEQYF.

This clonotype was seen a handful of times. The CDR3 DNA reads as TGCAGTGCTAGAGATCACGGGGTCTTGAACTATGGCTACACCTTC. Protein: CSARDHGVLNYGYTF. The V gene is TRBV20-1, the J gene TRBJ1-2; no reliable D call. V dropped 0 bases and J dropped 2 bases, with 13 bases sitting between them. Germline-derived CDR1 and CDR2 are DFQATT and SNEGSKA (reference sequence). The CDR3 has 15 residues.

This chain uses TRBV27 with TRBJ2-7, with D unclear. The CDR3 has 13 residues. The ends were cut back, 5 bases at V and 1 base at J, with 9 bases in the middle. The germline V gene encodes CDR1 MNHEY and CDR2 SMNVEV (reference sequence). CDR3 bases: TGTGCCAGCAGTGACCTGATTTCCTACGAGCAGTACTTC. This sequence encodes CASSDLISYEQYF.

CDR3 in amino acids: CASSPTQAFRGMEETQYF. The CDR3 coding sequence is TGTGCCAGCTCACCAACTCAAGCATTCAGGGGCATGGAAGAGACCCAGTACTTC. This chain joins TRBV18 and TRBJ2-5; possible D gene TRBD1, 6 bases. Germline V gives CDR1 KGHSH, CDR2 LQKENI. Trimming pared 2 bases from V and 3 bases from J, leaving 22 bases between. The CDR3 has 18 amino acids.

This clonotype has a handful of counts. The J gene is TRBJ2-7, the V gene TRBV4-1; weak D call: TRBD2 (5 bases). This CDR3 has 16 amino acids. Germline V gene lookup returns CDR1 MGHRA and CDR2 YSYEKL. V was cut by 1 base and J by 2 bases, with 15 bases left in between. In nucleotides, the CDR3 is TGCGCCAGCAGCCAAGGAGGCAGCGGCCTTCCCTACGAGCAGTACTTC. Residues: CASSQGGSGLPYEQYF.

This clonotype was picked up a small number of times. The rearrangement joins TRBV7-8 to TRBJ2-2, with 8 nucleotides matching TRBD1. The CDR3 sequence is 14 residues long. Germline CDR1 is SGHVS and CDR2 is FQNEAQ. Unmatched junction bases numbered 2, after V lost 3 bases and J lost 5 bases. As DNA, the CDR3 is TGTGCCAGCAGCTTCCAGGGGGCGACCGGGGAGCTGTTTTTT. Its translation is CASSFQGATGELFF. Filled out from reference TRBV7-8 and TRBJ2-2, the complete variable domain reads GAGVSQSPRYKVAKRGQDVALRCDPISGHVSLFWYQQALGQGPEFLTYFQNEAQLDKSGLPSDRFFAERPEGSVSTLKIQRTQQEDSAVYLCASSFQGATGELFFGEGSRLTVL.

This chain links TRBV6-1 with TRBJ2-7; D remains unclear. Between the trimmed V and J ends, which lost 6 bases and 0 bases, there was a span of 15 bases. This CDR3 has 15 amino acids. Germline V gives CDR1 MNHNS, CDR2 SASEGT. CDR3 sequence: CASSSGPKSSYEQYF. CDR3 DNA: TGTGCCAGCAGCTCCGGCCCGAAGAGCTCCTACGAGCAGTACTTC.

This clonotype was observed a few times. This rearrangement joins TRBV29-1 to TRBJ2-1, with D uncertain. The CDR3 spans 16 residues. Trimming pared 7 bases from V and 1 base from J, leaving 20 bases between. Germline V gene sequence: CDR1 SQVTM, CDR2 ANQGSEA. CDR3 sequence: CSAHDARPRSYNEQFF. The CDR3 DNA sequence: TGCAGCGCCCACGATGCCCGACCCCGGTCCTACAATGAGCAGTTCTTC.

This chain joins TRBV20-1 and TRBJ2-5; the D is unclear. CDR3 size: 16 residues. Germline CDR1 DFQATT, CDR2 SNEGSKA (reference sequence). The V end lost 4 bases, the J end lost 3 bases, and 21 bases lay between the germline ends. This chain's CDR3 is CSAIEMVNSPKETQYF. CDR3 nucleotide sequence: TGCAGTGCTATAGAGATGGTAAACAGCCCAAAAGAGACCCAGTACTTC.

Only a few counts were recorded for this clonotype. This sequence joins TRBV20-1 and TRBJ2-1; D is perhaps TRBD1 (6 bases). Trimming shortened V by 3 bases and J by 2 bases, and 17 bases separated the two germline ends. The CDR3 length is 16 residues. Germline V gene data show CDR1 as DFQATT and CDR2 as SNEGSKA (reference sequence). CDR3 region: CSARVTQGLPYNEQFF. The DNA for the CDR3 is TGCAGTGCTAGGGTGACGCAGGGGCTCCCCTACAATGAGCAGTTCTTC.

This clonotype turned up a few times. The rearrangement uses TRBV12-3 or TRBV12-4 and TRBJ2-1; possible D gene TRBD1, 6 bases. The germline V and J ends were trimmed by 7 bases and 5 bases, with 15 bases remaining between them. The CDR3 consists of 14 residues. CDR3 in amino acids: CASTWGHANNEQFF. CDR3 DNA: TGTGCCAGCACCTGGGGACACGCCAACAATGAGCAGTTCTTC.